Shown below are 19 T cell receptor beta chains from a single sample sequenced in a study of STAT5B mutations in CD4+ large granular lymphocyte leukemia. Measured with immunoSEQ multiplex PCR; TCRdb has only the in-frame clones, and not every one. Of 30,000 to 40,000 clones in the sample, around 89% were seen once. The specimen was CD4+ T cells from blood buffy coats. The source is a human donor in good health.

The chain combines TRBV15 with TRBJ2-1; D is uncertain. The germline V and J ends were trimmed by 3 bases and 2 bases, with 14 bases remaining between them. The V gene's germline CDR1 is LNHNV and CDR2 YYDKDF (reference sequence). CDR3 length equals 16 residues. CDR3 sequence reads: CATSSISFYPYNEQFF. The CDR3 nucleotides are TGTGCCACCAGCAGCATTAGCTTCTACCCCTACAATGAGCAGTTCTTC.

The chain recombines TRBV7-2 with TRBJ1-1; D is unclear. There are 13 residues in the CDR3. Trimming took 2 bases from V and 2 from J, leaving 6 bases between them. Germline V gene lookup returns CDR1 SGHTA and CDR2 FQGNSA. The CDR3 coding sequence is TGTGCCAGCAGCTTACAGAAAAACACTGAAGCTTTCTTT. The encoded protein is CASSLQKNTEAFF. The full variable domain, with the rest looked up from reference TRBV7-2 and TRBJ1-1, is GAGVSQSPSNKVTEKGKDVELRCDPISGHTALYWYRQSLGQGLEFLIYFQGNSAPDKSGLPSDRFSAERTGGSVSTLTIQRTQQEDSAVYLCASSLQKNTEAFFGQGTRLTVV.

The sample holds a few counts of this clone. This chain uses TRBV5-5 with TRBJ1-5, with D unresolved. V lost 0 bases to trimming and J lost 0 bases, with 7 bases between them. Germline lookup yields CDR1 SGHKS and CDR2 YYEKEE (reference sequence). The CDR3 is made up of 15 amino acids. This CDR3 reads CASSLEGDSNQPQHF. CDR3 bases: TGTGCCAGCAGCTTGGAGGGAGATAGCAATCAGCCCCAGCATTTT.

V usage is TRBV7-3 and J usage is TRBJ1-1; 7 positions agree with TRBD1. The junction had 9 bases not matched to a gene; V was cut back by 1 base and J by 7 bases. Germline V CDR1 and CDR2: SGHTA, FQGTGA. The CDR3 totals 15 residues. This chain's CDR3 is CASSLSPGTADEAFF. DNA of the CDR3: TGTGCCAGCAGCTTAAGCCCTGGGACAGCTGATGAAGCTTTCTTT.

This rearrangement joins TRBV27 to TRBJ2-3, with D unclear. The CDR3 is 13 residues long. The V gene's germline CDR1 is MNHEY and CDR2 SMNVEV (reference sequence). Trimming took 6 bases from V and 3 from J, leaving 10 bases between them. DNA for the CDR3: TGTGCCAGCAGGTCATGGGGTACAGATACGCAGTATTTT. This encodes CASRSWGTDTQYF.

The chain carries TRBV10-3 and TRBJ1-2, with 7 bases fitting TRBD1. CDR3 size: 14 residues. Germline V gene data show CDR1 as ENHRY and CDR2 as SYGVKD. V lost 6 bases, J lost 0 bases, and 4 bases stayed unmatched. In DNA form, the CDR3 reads TGTGCCATCAGCTTAGGGACAGCTAACTATGGCTACACCTTC. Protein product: CAISLGTANYGYTF.

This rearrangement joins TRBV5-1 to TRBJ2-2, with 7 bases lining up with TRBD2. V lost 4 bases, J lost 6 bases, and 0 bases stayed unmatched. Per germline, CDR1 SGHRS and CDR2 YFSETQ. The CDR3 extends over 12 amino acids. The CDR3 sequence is CASSRGAGELFF. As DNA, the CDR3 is TGCGCCAGCAGCCGGGGGGCCGGGGAGCTGTTTTTT.

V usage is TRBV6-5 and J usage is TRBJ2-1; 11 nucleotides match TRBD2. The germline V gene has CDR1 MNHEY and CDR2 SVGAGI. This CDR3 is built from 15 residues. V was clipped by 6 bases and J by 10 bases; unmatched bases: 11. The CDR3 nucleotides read TGTGCCAGCAGGGAAATGGGACTAGCGGTTACGGAGCAGTTCTTC. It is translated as CASREMGLAVTEQFF.

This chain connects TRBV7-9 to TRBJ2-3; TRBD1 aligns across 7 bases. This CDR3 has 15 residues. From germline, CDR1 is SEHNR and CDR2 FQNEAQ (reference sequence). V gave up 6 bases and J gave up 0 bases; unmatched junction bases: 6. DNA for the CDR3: TGTGCCAGCAGATACATACAGGGGAGCACAGATACGCAGTATTTT. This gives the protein CASRYIQGSTDTQYF.

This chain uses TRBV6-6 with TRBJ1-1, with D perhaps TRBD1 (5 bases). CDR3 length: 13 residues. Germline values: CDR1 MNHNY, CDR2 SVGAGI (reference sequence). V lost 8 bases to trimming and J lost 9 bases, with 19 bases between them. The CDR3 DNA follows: TGTGCCAGCTTCCTGGGGGGGTTGGCGAAAGCTTTCTTT. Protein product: CASFLGGLAKAFF.

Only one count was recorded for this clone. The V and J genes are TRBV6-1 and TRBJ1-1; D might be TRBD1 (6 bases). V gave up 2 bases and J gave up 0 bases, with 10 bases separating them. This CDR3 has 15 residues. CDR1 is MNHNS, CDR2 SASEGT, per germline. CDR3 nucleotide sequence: TGTGCCAGCAGTGAACTTTGGACAGTGAACACTGAAGCTTTCTTT. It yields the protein CASSELWTVNTEAFF.

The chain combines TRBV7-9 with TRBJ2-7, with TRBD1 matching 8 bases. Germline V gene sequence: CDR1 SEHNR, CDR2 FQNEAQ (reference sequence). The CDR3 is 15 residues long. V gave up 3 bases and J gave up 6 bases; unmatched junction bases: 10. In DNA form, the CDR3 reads TGTGCCAGCAGCTTTTCACGGACAGGGAAAAGCGAGCAGTACTTC. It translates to CASSFSRTGKSEQYF.

DNA of the CDR3: TGTGCCAGCAGTCCTGGACCGGCCACTGAAGCTTTCTTT. This translates into CASSPGPATEAFF. The V and J genes are TRBV6-5 and TRBJ1-1; D remains unclear. There are 13 residues in the CDR3. Germline V gives CDR1 MNHEY, CDR2 SVGAGI. V was pared by 5 bases and J by 4 bases, with 11 bases between.

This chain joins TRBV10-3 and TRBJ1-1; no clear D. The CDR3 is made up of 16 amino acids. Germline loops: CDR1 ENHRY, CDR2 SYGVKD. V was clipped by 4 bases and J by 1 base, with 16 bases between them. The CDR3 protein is CAISAAPGSGNTEAFF. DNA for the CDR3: TGTGCCATCAGTGCTGCGCCCGGGTCAGGGAACACTGAAGCTTTCTTT.

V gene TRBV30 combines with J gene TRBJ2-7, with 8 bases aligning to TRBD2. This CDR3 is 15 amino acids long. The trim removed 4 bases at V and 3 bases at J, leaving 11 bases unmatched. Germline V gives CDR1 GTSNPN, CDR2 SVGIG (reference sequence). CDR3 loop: CAWTTLAGMVYEQYF. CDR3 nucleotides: TGTGCCTGGACTACTTTAGCGGGGATGGTCTACGAGCAGTACTTC. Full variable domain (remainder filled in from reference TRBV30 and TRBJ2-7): SQTIHQWPATLVQPVGSPLSLECTVEGTSNPNLYWYRQAAGRGLQLLFYSVGIGQISSEVPQNLSASRPQDRQFILSSKKLLLSDSGFYLCAWTTLAGMVYEQYFGPGTRLTVT.

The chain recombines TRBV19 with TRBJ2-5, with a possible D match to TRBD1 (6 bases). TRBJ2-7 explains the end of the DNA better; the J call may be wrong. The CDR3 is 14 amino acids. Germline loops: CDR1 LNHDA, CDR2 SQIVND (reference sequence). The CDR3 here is CASSSADSSYEQYF. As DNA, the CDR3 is TGTGCCAGTAGTTCTGCGGACAGTTCCTACGAGCAGTACTTC.

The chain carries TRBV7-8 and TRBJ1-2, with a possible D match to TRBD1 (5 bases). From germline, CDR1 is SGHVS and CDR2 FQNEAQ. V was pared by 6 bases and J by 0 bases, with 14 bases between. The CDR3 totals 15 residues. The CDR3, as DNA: TGTGCCAGCAGGGAATCGGCGGGGGCTAACTATGGCTACACCTTC. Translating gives CASRESAGANYGYTF.

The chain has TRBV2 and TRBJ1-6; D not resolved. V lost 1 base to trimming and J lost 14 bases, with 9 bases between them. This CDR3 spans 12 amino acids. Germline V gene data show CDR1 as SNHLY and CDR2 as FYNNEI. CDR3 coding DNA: TGTGCCAGCAGTGAAGGGTGGAGCGCCCTCCACTTT. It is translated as CASSEGWSALHF.

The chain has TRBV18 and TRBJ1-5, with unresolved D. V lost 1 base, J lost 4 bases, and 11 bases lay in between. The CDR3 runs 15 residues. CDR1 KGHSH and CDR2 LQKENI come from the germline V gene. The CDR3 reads CASSPRQGRNQPQHF. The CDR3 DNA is TGTGCCAGCTCACCACGACAAGGGAGGAATCAGCCCCAGCATTTT.